These 24 T cell receptor beta chains were sequenced from one sample in a study of cytomegalovirus exposure and HLA in healthy donors. A multiplex PCR was run with 60 Vbeta primers and 13 Jbeta primers. Profiled with immunoSEQ multiplex PCR; TCRdb holds only in-frame clones, not every one. The sample has around 110,000 clones; 60% to 80% are singletons. Sequencing was done on a sample of PBMCs. These receptors were collected from a female donor in good health and CMV-seronegative.

This clone was recorded only once. The chain links TRBV14 to TRBJ2-3; the D gene is possibly TRBD2 (6 bases). V shed 3 bases and J shed 3 bases, with 10 bases lying between them. The CDR3 has 14 amino acids. Germline V lookup: CDR1 SGHDN, CDR2 FVKESK. CDR3 nucleotides: TGTGCCAGCAGCCAGGAGGGGTTAACAGATACGCAGTATTTT. It specifies CASSQEGLTDTQYF.

The sample holds one count of this clone. The chain has TRBV30 and TRBJ2-2; no clear D gene. The CDR3 extends over 13 amino acids. Germline assignment: CDR1 GTSNPN and CDR2 SVGIG (reference sequence). Trimming removed 2 bases from V and 11 bases from J, with 15 bases in between. CDR3 nucleotide sequence: TGTGCCTGGAGTCCATTCTTCCGCGGCGAGCTGTTTTTT. This encodes CAWSPFFRGELFF.

J is TRBJ2-3 and V is TRBV4-1; 11 bases are a match to TRBD2. The CDR3 contains 18 residues. Germline V lookup: CDR1 MGHRA, CDR2 YSYEKL. The trim removed 0 bases at V and 2 bases at J, leaving 7 bases unmatched. CDR3: CASSQDSTSGISTDTQYF. CDR3 in DNA: TGCGCCAGCAGCCAAGATTCGACTAGCGGGATTTCCACAGATACGCAGTATTTT.

This chain links TRBV2 with TRBJ1-3; D not resolved. This CDR3 is built from 16 residues. The germline CDR1 and CDR2 sequences are SNHLY and FYNNEI. Trimming took 3 bases from V and 0 from J, leaving 12 bases between them. The chain's CDR3 is CASSEAASVSGNTIYF. DNA for the CDR3: TGTGCCAGCAGTGAGGCCGCCTCCGTCTCTGGAAACACCATATATTTT.

The chain recombines TRBV19 with TRBJ2-3; TRBD2 matches 7 bases. CDR3 length equals 12 residues. The germline V gene has CDR1 LNHDA and CDR2 SQIVND (reference sequence). After removal of 8 bases from V and 8 bases from J, the junction contained 7 bases not matched to a gene. CDR3 bases: TGTGCCAGTGGAGAAGGGAGGGGTACGCAGTATTTT. Its translation is CASGEGRGTQYF.

The chain employs TRBV2 and TRBJ1-5, with no clear D. Germline-derived CDR1 and CDR2 are SNHLY and FYNNEI. V lost 8 bases and J lost 5, with 10 bases in between. The CDR3 contains 12 residues. CDR3 sequence (DNA): TGTGCCAGCCGATCCGGGGATCAGCCCCAGCATTTT. Amino acids: CASRSGDQPQHF.

This chain connects TRBV7-9 to TRBJ2-1, with TRBD1 as a possible D gene (5 bases). The CDR3 contains 12 residues. The germline V and J ends were trimmed by 5 bases and 7 bases, with 9 bases remaining between them. Germline loops: CDR1 SEHNR, CDR2 FQNEAQ (reference sequence). CDR3: CASSRTQNEQFF. CDR3 DNA sequence: TGTGCCAGCAGCCGGACACAAAATGAGCAGTTCTTC.

The CDR3 reads CASSFVNEQFF. The CDR3 DNA sequence: TGTGCCAGCAGTTTCGTGAATGAGCAGTTCTTC. The V and J genes are TRBV28 and TRBJ2-1; D is unresolved. V gave up 3 bases and J gave up 7 bases, with 4 bases separating them. Per germline, CDR1 MDHEN and CDR2 SYDVKM. The CDR3 spans 11 residues.

This chain uses TRBV10-3 with TRBJ2-1; 12 bases match TRBD2. The junction had 10 bases not matched to a gene; V was cut back by 7 bases and J by 9 bases. CDR1 is ENHRY and CDR2 is SYGVKD in the germline V gene. The CDR3 contains 15 residues. Here the CDR3 DNA reads TGTGCCATCATGACTAGCGGGAGTCAAAAAAGTGAGCAGTTCTTC. Translated: CAIMTSGSQKSEQFF.

The chain joins TRBV27 to TRBJ1-2, with TRBD1 identical over 9 bases. Germline-derived CDR1 and CDR2 are MNHEY and SMNVEV (reference sequence). J was trimmed by 8 bases and V by 8 bases; bases with no gene match: 18. This CDR3 spans 16 amino acids. CDR3 sequence: CASSPGGTGTFGGYTF. In DNA, the CDR3 is TGTGCCAGCTCCCCGGGGGGGACAGGGACCTTCGGGGGCTACACCTTC.

The gene calls are TRBV7-2 and TRBJ2-5, with 7 bases matching TRBD1. Germline values: CDR1 SGHTA, CDR2 FQGNSA. V was pared by 4 bases and J by 4 bases, with 9 bases of the junction left unmatched. The CDR3 is 15 residues long. In DNA, the CDR3 is TGTGCCAGCAGCTCCCGACAGGGAAGAGGAGAGACCCAGTACTTC. Translating it yields CASSSRQGRGETQYF. Full variable domain (remainder filled in from reference TRBV7-2 and TRBJ2-5): GAGVSQSPSNKVTEKGKDVELRCDPISGHTALYWYRQSLGQGLEFLIYFQGNSAPDKSGLPSDRFSAERTGGSVSTLTIQRTQQEDSAVYLCASSSRQGRGETQYFGPGTRLLVL.

The chain is built from TRBV11-2 and TRBJ2-5; 7 bases fit TRBD2. This CDR3 region has 17 residues. V shed 0 bases and J 6 bases; nucleotides not matched to a gene: 13. Germline V CDR1 and CDR2: SGHAT, FQNNGV. CDR3 nucleotides: TGTGCCAGCAGCTTAGATCGGGAGGCGTTAGGCGGGCAGACCCAGTACTTC. Translating gives CASSLDREALGGQTQYF.

The rearrangement joins TRBV5-4 to TRBJ1-4, with 8 nucleotides matching TRBD1. This CDR3 is 14 amino acids long. Germline CDR1 SGHNT, CDR2 YYREEE (reference sequence). Trimming took 4 bases from V and 7 from J; bases not matched to a gene: 6. DNA for the CDR3: TGTGCCAGCAGCCCACAGGGGGGGGCTGAAAAACTGTTTTTT. Translation: CASSPQGGAEKLFF. Combining the CDR3 with reference TRBV5-4 and TRBJ1-4 gives the whole variable domain ETGVTQSPTHLIKTRGQQVTLRCSSQSGHNTVSWYQQALGQGPQFIFQYYREEENGRGNFPPRFSGLQFPNYSSELNVNALELDDSALYLCASSPQGGAEKLFFGSGTQLSVL.

This clone was seen only a few times. CDR3 loop: CASSSGDRGKLFF. As DNA, the CDR3 is TGTGCCAGCAGCTCTGGAGACAGGGGAAAACTGTTTTTT. The chain employs TRBV7-9 and TRBJ1-4; TRBD1 agrees at 8 bases. The germline gives CDR1 SEHNR, CDR2 FQNEAQ (reference sequence). This CDR3 is built from 13 residues. Trimming removed 4 bases from V and 10 bases from J; junction bases left unmatched: 5.

A remark on this clone: Other DNA sequences in this sample translate to the same CDR3. The chain links TRBV19 to TRBJ2-7; TRBD1 matches 11 bases. The CDR3 runs 14 residues. Per germline, CDR1 LNHDA and CDR2 SQIVND (reference sequence). The V gene end was trimmed by 3 bases and the J gene end by 2 bases; junction bases not matched to a gene: 0. CDR3 loop: CASSMGQGAYEQYF. The DNA for the CDR3 is TGTGCCAGTAGTATGGGACAGGGGGCCTACGAGCAGTACTTC.

CDR3 coding DNA: TGTGCCAGCACCGAAACAGGGGGTGGACAGCCCCAGCATTTT. Its protein is CASTETGGGQPQHF. The chain links TRBV28 to TRBJ1-5, with 8 bases aligning to TRBD1. CDR3 length: 14 amino acids. CDR1 and CDR2 (germline): MDHEN, SYDVKM. V shed 7 bases and J 7 bases; nucleotides not matched to a gene: 9.

This rearrangement joins TRBV5-6 to TRBJ1-1; 7 positions agree with TRBD1. The germline gives CDR1 SGHDT, CDR2 YYEEEE. V was clipped by 1 base and J by 0 bases; unmatched bases: 9. This CDR3 is built from 17 residues. The CDR3 sequence is CASSLSRTGYMNTEAFF. In DNA, the CDR3 is TGTGCCAGCAGCTTGTCCCGGACAGGTTACATGAACACTGAAGCTTTCTTT.

This sequence joins TRBV11-3 and TRBJ2-1; 7 nucleotides align to TRBD2. This CDR3 comprises 15 residues. Trimming took 5 bases from V and 4 from J; bases not matched to a gene: 8. The germline V gene encodes CDR1 SGHNT and CDR2 YENEEA. The CDR3 DNA reads TGTGCCAGCAGCACGGGAGGTGGATCATACAATGAGCAGTTCTTC. Its protein product is CASSTGGGSYNEQFF.

This clone was seen more than once but under ten times. This chain joins TRBV30 and TRBJ2-7; TRBD2 aligns across 13 bases. J was trimmed by 2 bases and V by 3 bases; bases with no gene match: 22. The CDR3 sequence is 21 residues long. Germline values: CDR1 GTSNPN, CDR2 SVGIG (reference sequence). The CDR3 here is CAWRGGQYSGLAGPSTYEQYF. CDR3 bases: TGTGCCTGGAGGGGGGGGCAGTATTCGGGACTAGCGGGACCATCCACCTACGAGCAGTACTTC.

The V call is TRBV7-2, the J call TRBJ1-6, with 10 nucleotides matching TRBD1. CDR1 and CDR2 from the germline V gene are SGHTA and FQGNSA. The V and J ends lost 1 base and 4 bases, in that order; junction bases with no gene match: 7. The CDR3 extends over 18 amino acids. CDR3 coding DNA: TGTGCCAGCAGCTTAGGGGCGACAGGGGGCGGTTATAATTCACCCCTCCACTTT. Translated, it gives CASSLGATGGGYNSPLHF.

This clone appeared a few times. The genes are TRBV7-3 and TRBJ2-5; 9 positions agree with TRBD2. The CDR3 spans 15 residues. Germline lookup yields CDR1 SGHTA and CDR2 FQGTGA. Losses at the gene ends were 5 bases for V and 4 bases for J; bases not matched to a gene: 8. In nucleotides, the CDR3 is TGTGCCAGCAGCCTTAGCGGGGGTACGGGAGAGACCCAGTACTTC. Translating it yields CASSLSGGTGETQYF.

This rearrangement joins TRBV10-1 to TRBJ2-3; 9 bases match TRBD1. J gave up 5 bases and V 6 bases, and 12 bases lay outside the gene matches. In germline, CDR1 is WNHNN, CDR2 SYGVQD (reference sequence). The CDR3 totals 16 residues. CDR3 region: CASSDRGSPWGDTQYF. The CDR3, as DNA: TGCGCCAGCAGCGACAGGGGGTCCCCTTGGGGAGATACGCAGTATTTT.

In the case of this clone: This probably arose from a read error, given a far larger clone one base away. The rearrangement uses TRBV5-1 and TRBJ2-7; D might be TRBD2 (6 bases). The V gene's germline CDR1 is SGHRS and CDR2 YFSETQ. The CDR3 is made up of 16 amino acids. For the CDR3, the DNA is TGCGCCAGCAGCTTGGGGCCGGGACTCGTAACCTACGAGCGGTACTTC. This translates into CASSLGPGLVTYERYF. Variable domain in full (rest from reference TRBV5-1 and TRBJ2-7): KAGVTQTPRYLIKTRGQQVTLSCSPISGHRSVSWYQQTPGQGLQFLFEYFSETQRNKGNFPGRFSGRQFSNSRSEMNVSTLELGDSALYLCASSLGPGLVTYERYFGPGTRLTVT.

This chain uses TRBV29-1 with TRBJ1-1, with 7 bases matching TRBD1. CDR1 SQVTM and CDR2 ANQGSEA come from the germline V gene. The CDR3 is made up of 12 amino acids. V lost 6 bases to trimming and J lost 2 bases; unmatched junction nucleotides: 3. CDR3 DNA sequence: TGCAGCGTGGGGGACAGTAACACTGAAGCTTTCTTT. Translation gives CSVGDSNTEAFF.